The following is a TCR beta chain sequence with its context. The sample originates from a study of blood T cell repertoires in COVID-19. About the research overall: Italy, Spain and the United States were the sources of the convalescent and acute COVID-19 samples. From T cells, B-cell-depleted T cells, or PBMCs came the material, which was cDNA or gDNA.

Recovered status applied to Cohort 3 donors who had two consecutive negative PCRs. It also applied to those with clearance or with symptom resolution. Here immunoSEQ multiplex PCR was the method, and the copy in TCRdb shows in-frame clones only, minus some. The sample has a few hundred thousand clones, approximately 84% seen once. CDR3 length: 15 amino acids. Germline V lookup: CDR1 MGHDK, CDR2 SYGVNS. V was pared by 6 bases and J by 0 bases, with 12 bases between. The sequenced sample was PBMCs or T cells enriched from blood (not recorded which). V is TRBV25-1 and J is TRBJ1-3; D unclear. This receptor was taken from a woman aged 25-40 years who had recovered from COVID-19. The DNA for the CDR3 is TGTGCCAGCAGCCAATCCGGTGGCTCTGGAAACACCATATATTTT. Translated, it gives CASSQSGGSGNTIYF.